A selection of T cell receptor beta chains follows, all from one sample in a study of blood T cells in healthy people across ages. TCRdb reprocessed the 5' RACE reads via MiXCR and lists one record per CDR3 protein. Of 1.5 million to 1.9 million distinct CDR3 sequences in the sample, 42% were seen once. Material: blood. The receptors stem from a woman aged 18-30 years in good health. CDR3s include the opening cysteine and the closing phenylalanine or tryptophan. Each record gives: D gene, J gene, V gene, clone size, CDR3 DNA, CDR3 protein. D genes are given only for firm matches. Clone sizes are given selectively: once, few, many, or a class where the clone is expanded.

d_call: .
j_call: TRBJ1-2
v_call: TRBV4-3
clone_size: .
cdr3_nt: TGCGCCAGCAGCCTTGCGGGACAACCGTATGACTACACCTTC
cdr3_aa: CASSLAGQPYDYTF

d_call: .
j_call: TRBJ2-5
v_call: TRBV6-2/TRBV6-3
clone_size: few
cdr3_nt: TGTGCCAGCAGCTACCCCCCAAGAACAGGGTCGGCGACCCAGTACTTC
cdr3_aa: CASSYPPRTGSATQYF

d_call: TRBD2
j_call: TRBJ2-1
v_call: TRBV7-6
clone_size: few
cdr3_nt: TGTGCCAGCAGCTCGCAGGGACTAGCGGGGTATGAGCAGTTCTTC
cdr3_aa: CASSSQGLAGYEQFF

d_call: TRBD2
j_call: TRBJ2-1
v_call: TRBV7-2
clone_size: .
cdr3_nt: TGTGCCAGCAGCCCAGCCGGGACTAAGTCCTACAATGAGCAGTTCTTC
cdr3_aa: CASSPAGTKSYNEQFF

d_call: .
j_call: TRBJ2-1
v_call: TRBV6-1
clone_size: .
cdr3_nt: TGTGCCAGCAGTGAAATGACCTACAATGAGCAGTTCTTC
cdr3_aa: CASSEMTYNEQFF

d_call: .
j_call: TRBJ2-7
v_call: TRBV10-3
clone_size: .
cdr3_nt: TGTGCCATCAGTGAGTCCAGGAGCAGGTACGAGCAGTACTTC
cdr3_aa: CAISESRSRYEQYF

d_call: .
j_call: TRBJ1-2
v_call: TRBV12-3/TRBV12-4
clone_size: few
cdr3_nt: TGTGCCAGCAGTTTTAGGGCTCGAGCCGGGAGCTACACCTTC
cdr3_aa: CASSFRARAGSYTF

d_call: .
j_call: TRBJ2-7
v_call: TRBV5-1
clone_size: few
cdr3_nt: TGCGCCAGCAGCTCCCAGGACACCTACGAGCAGTACTTC
cdr3_aa: CASSSQDTYEQYF

d_call: TRBD2
j_call: TRBJ2-5
v_call: TRBV7-9
clone_size: .
cdr3_nt: TGTGCCAGCACCTTTACTAGCGGGAGAGAGACCCAGTACTTC
cdr3_aa: CASTFTSGRETQYF

d_call: TRBD2
j_call: TRBJ2-5
v_call: TRBV20-1
clone_size: once
cdr3_nt: TGCAGTGCTAGAGATTCGGGAGGGAGTGAGACCCAGTACTTC
cdr3_aa: CSARDSGGSETQYF

d_call: .
j_call: TRBJ2-1
v_call: TRBV12-3/TRBV12-4
clone_size: few
cdr3_nt: TGTGCCAGCACTCGACTGAGCGGCTCCTACAATGAGCAGTTCTTC
cdr3_aa: CASTRLSGSYNEQFF

d_call: .
j_call: TRBJ2-7
v_call: TRBV20-1
clone_size: .
cdr3_nt: TGCAGTGCTAGGGAATCAGGGCTTCGGAGATCCTACGAGCAGTACTTC
cdr3_aa: CSARESGLRRSYEQYF

d_call: .
j_call: TRBJ2-2
v_call: TRBV28
clone_size: .
cdr3_nt: TGTGCCAGCGGACCAGTCATGTCCGGGGAGCTGTTTTTT
cdr3_aa: CASGPVMSGELFF

d_call: .
j_call: TRBJ2-7
v_call: TRBV28
clone_size: .
cdr3_nt: TGTGCCAGCAAGGGGACCAACTCCTACGAGCAGTACTTC
cdr3_aa: CASKGTNSYEQYF

d_call: .
j_call: TRBJ1-1
v_call: TRBV5-1
clone_size: .
cdr3_nt: TGCGCCCGCAGCAACGAACTGAACACTGAAGCTTTCTTT
cdr3_aa: CARSNELNTEAFF

d_call: TRBD2
j_call: TRBJ2-1
v_call: TRBV5-1
clone_size: .
cdr3_nt: TGCGCCAGCAGCGGACTAGCGTCTCGGGGGAGTGAGCAGTTCTTC
cdr3_aa: CASSGLASRGSEQFF

d_call: .
j_call: TRBJ1-1
v_call: TRBV7-3
clone_size: .
cdr3_nt: TGTGCCAGCAGCTTATCCGGGTGTGGGATGAACACTGAAGCTTTCTTT
cdr3_aa: CASSLSGCGMNTEAFF

d_call: .
j_call: TRBJ2-2
v_call: TRBV29-1
clone_size: few
cdr3_nt: TGCAGCGTTGGAAGTCTGGGTAACACCGGGGAGCTGTTTTTT
cdr3_aa: CSVGSLGNTGELFF

d_call: TRBD1
j_call: TRBJ2-2
v_call: TRBV29-1
clone_size: .
cdr3_nt: TGCAGCGTTAAATTATTGACAGGGGGCACCGGGGAGCTGTTTTTT
cdr3_aa: CSVKLLTGGTGELFF

d_call: .
j_call: TRBJ2-3
v_call: TRBV4-3
clone_size: few
cdr3_nt: TGCGCCAGCAGCCCTGTTTATGGGAGAAGGGCAGATACGCAGTATTTT
cdr3_aa: CASSPVYGRRADTQYF

d_call: .
j_call: TRBJ2-7
v_call: TRBV6-6
clone_size: .
cdr3_nt: TGTGCCAGCAGTTACTCGAGTGGTTCAAGCTCCTACGAGAAGTACTTC
cdr3_aa: CASSYSSGSSSYEKYF

d_call: .
j_call: TRBJ2-1
v_call: TRBV6-6
clone_size: .
cdr3_nt: TGTGCCAGCAGTTCCGCCGGGACCCGCGAGCAGTTCTTC
cdr3_aa: CASSSAGTREQFF

d_call: .
j_call: TRBJ1-2
v_call: TRBV4-2
clone_size: .
cdr3_nt: TGTGCCAGCAGCCAAGAGTTTCGCCAAACCTATGGCTACACCTTC
cdr3_aa: CASSQEFRQTYGYTF

d_call: .
j_call: TRBJ2-1
v_call: TRBV11-2
clone_size: .
cdr3_nt: TGTGCCAGCACCCACTATAGCGGCTCCTACAATGAGCAGTTCTTC
cdr3_aa: CASTHYSGSYNEQFF

d_call: .
j_call: TRBJ2-7
v_call: TRBV20-1
clone_size: few
cdr3_nt: TGCAGTGCTAGATCCGCGGTCAGTTACGAGCAGTACTTC
cdr3_aa: CSARSAVSYEQYF

d_call: .
j_call: TRBJ2-1
v_call: TRBV20-1
clone_size: .
cdr3_nt: TGCAGTGCGTGGGGGGTCCCCAGCTCCTACAATGAGCAGTTCTTC
cdr3_aa: CSAWGVPSSYNEQFF

d_call: TRBD1
j_call: TRBJ1-1
v_call: TRBV7-9
clone_size: .
cdr3_nt: TGTGCCAGCAGCACAGGGGGCGCGGGAACTGAAGCTTTCTTT
cdr3_aa: CASSTGGAGTEAFF

d_call: .
j_call: TRBJ2-4
v_call: TRBV13
clone_size: .
cdr3_nt: TGTGCCAGCAGCGCCCCGACGGCCCTAGAGTTGTACTTC
cdr3_aa: CASSAPTALELYF

d_call: .
j_call: TRBJ2-1
v_call: TRBV7-3
clone_size: few
cdr3_nt: TGTGCCAGCAGCACCCCAATCCACAATGAGCAGTTCTTC
cdr3_aa: CASSTPIHNEQFF

d_call: .
j_call: TRBJ2-5
v_call: TRBV12-3/TRBV12-4
clone_size: .
cdr3_nt: TGTGCCAGCACCCCCCGGACAGAAGAGACCCAGTACTTC
cdr3_aa: CASTPRTEETQYF

d_call: .
j_call: TRBJ1-4
v_call: TRBV12-3/TRBV12-4
clone_size: few
cdr3_nt: TGTGCCAGCAGAGGGGGTGAAACTAATGAAAAACTGTTTTTT
cdr3_aa: CASRGGETNEKLFF

d_call: TRBD1
j_call: TRBJ1-1
v_call: TRBV7-2
clone_size: .
cdr3_nt: TGTGCCAGCAGCAACAGGGGTCTGGGCACTGAAGCTTTCTTT
cdr3_aa: CASSNRGLGTEAFF

d_call: .
j_call: TRBJ1-2
v_call: TRBV20-1
clone_size: .
cdr3_nt: TGCAGTGCTCAATCGCCAATAGGACAGACTAACTATGGCTACACCTTC
cdr3_aa: CSAQSPIGQTNYGYTF

d_call: .
j_call: TRBJ1-4
v_call: TRBV29-1
clone_size: few
cdr3_nt: TGCAGCGTGGCCGGACAGACGAATGAAAAACTGTTTTTT
cdr3_aa: CSVAGQTNEKLFF

d_call: .
j_call: TRBJ1-6
v_call: TRBV20-1
clone_size: .
cdr3_nt: TGCAGTGCTCGCCCTAGAGAGGGATCCTATAATTCACCCCTCCACTTT
cdr3_aa: CSARPREGSYNSPLHF

d_call: .
j_call: TRBJ1-4
v_call: TRBV6-5
clone_size: many
cdr3_nt: TGTGCCAGCAGTTACTCTGCCTCAGGGGAGCCGGCTAATGAAAAACTGTTTTTT
cdr3_aa: CASSYSASGEPANEKLFF